These 19 T cell receptor beta chains were sequenced from one sample in a study of STAT3 mutations in large granular lymphocyte leukemia. Study outcomes and limitations: At least one immunodominant TCR beta clonotype appeared in every T-cell large granular lymphocyte leukemia patient.

The antigens for these receptors are not known. Sequencing was performed with immunoSEQ multiplex PCR; in TCRdb, only in-frame clones are kept and a portion is missing. The profile shows under 35,000 clones, 65% to 80% of them singletons. Material for sequencing was peripheral blood mononuclear cells. Every receptor here comes from a woman aged 45-59 years with T-cell large granular lymphocyte leukemia. Some clones in this sample may be carry-over from other donors' samples.

The chain joins TRBV11-2 to TRBJ2-7, with TRBD2 matching over 11 bases. Trimming cost V 6 bases and J 2 bases; bases outside gene matches: 6. The CDR3 has 15 amino acids. Per the germline V gene, CDR1 is SGHAT and CDR2 is FQNNGV. For the CDR3, the DNA is TGTGCCAGCAGTCGGACTAGCGGGCAAACCTACGAGCAGTACTTC. This codes for CASSRTSGQTYEQYF.

The chain uses TRBV5-6 and TRBJ2-7; 9 bases agree with TRBD2. V shed 0 bases and J 5 bases; nucleotides not matched to a gene: 9. CDR3 length: 16 residues. The V gene's germline CDR1 is SGHDT and CDR2 YYEEEE. The DNA for the CDR3 is TGTGCCAGCAGCTTGGGGTTTAGCGGGAGAGCCAACGAGCAGTACTTC. This translates into CASSLGFSGRANEQYF. The full variable domain, in which reference TRBV5-6 and TRBJ2-7 provide the parts outside the CDR3, is DAGVTQSPTHLIKTRGQQVTLRCSPKSGHDTVSWYQQALGQGPQFIFQYYEEEERQRGNFPDRFSGHQFPNYSSELNVNALLLGDSALYLCASSLGFSGRANEQYFGPGTRLTVT.

V and J are TRBV18 and TRBJ2-3, with 7 nucleotides matching TRBD1. The germline gives CDR1 KGHSH, CDR2 LQKENI. This CDR3 region has 16 residues. The V segment lost 1 base and the J segment 0 bases; nucleotides outside the gene matches: 4. The CDR3 reads CASSPRGTASTDTQYF. CDR3 nucleotide sequence: TGTGCCAGCTCACCACGGGGGACAGCTAGCACAGATACGCAGTATTTT.

The rearrangement uses TRBV5-1 and TRBJ2-3, with TRBD2 matching over 12 bases. Germline trimming cut 5 bases from V and 2 bases from J; bases unmatched to any gene: 12. CDR3 length equals 18 residues. The germline V gene has CDR1 SGHRS and CDR2 YFSETQ. The CDR3 sequence: CASSSTSGSSFATDTQYF. CDR3 DNA sequence: TGCGCCAGCAGTTCGACTAGCGGGAGTAGTTTCGCCACAGATACGCAGTATTTT.

The chain uses TRBV4-2 and TRBJ1-1, with D maybe TRBD1 (6 bases). The germline CDR1 and CDR2 sequences are LGHNA and YNFKEQ. There are 14 residues in the CDR3. V lost 3 bases and J lost 5, with 13 bases in between. CDR3 coding DNA: TGTGCCAGCAGCCAGGCAGGGGCGGAAACTGAAGCTTTCTTT. Translated: CASSQAGAETEAFF.

This chain connects TRBV6-5 to TRBJ2-3; no clear D. The CDR3 loop spans 13 amino acids. V was pared by 0 bases and J by 0 bases, with 1 base between. Germline V lookup: CDR1 MNHEY, CDR2 SVGAGI. The CDR3 coding sequence is TGTGCCAGCAGTTACTCTAGCACAGATACGCAGTATTTT. It is translated as CASSYSSTDTQYF.

The rearrangement links TRBV6-5 to TRBJ1-2, with 7 nucleotides matching TRBD1. The CDR3 extends over 15 amino acids. CDR1 and CDR2 (germline): MNHEY, SVGAGI. V gave up 6 bases and J gave up 3 bases; unmatched junction bases: 10. CDR3 nucleotide sequence: TGTGCCAGCAGCCAAACAGACAGGGCTTACTATGGCTACACCTTC. Its protein product is CASSQTDRAYYGYTF.

The chain has TRBV29-1 and TRBJ1-2, with D perhaps matching TRBD1 (5 bases). CDR1 is SQVTM and CDR2 is ANQGSEA in the germline V gene. The CDR3 has 12 amino acids. Trimming cost V 5 bases and J 8 bases, with 15 bases left between them. CDR3 nucleotide sequence: TGCAGCGTTTCCGACAGATTGGACGGCTACACCTTC. It encodes CSVSDRLDGYTF.

The CDR3 sequence is CASSLALGGQETQYF. The CDR3 DNA sequence: TGTGCCAGCAGCTTAGCGCTGGGGGGGCAAGAGACCCAGTACTTC. This rearrangement joins TRBV7-9 to TRBJ2-5; 7 nucleotides match TRBD2. Germline lookup yields CDR1 SEHNR and CDR2 FQNEAQ (reference sequence). The CDR3 has 15 residues. Trimming cost V 0 bases and J 2 bases; bases outside gene matches: 3.

V and J are TRBV30 and TRBJ2-7; 9 positions match TRBD2. Germline V gene lookup returns CDR1 GTSNPN and CDR2 SVGIG (reference sequence). The CDR3 contains 15 residues. Unmatched junction bases numbered 9, after V lost 4 bases and J lost 2 bases. CDR3 in DNA: TGTGCCTGGAAGAGGAGCGGGAGGACCCCCTACGAGCAGTACTTC. This codes for CAWKRSGRTPYEQYF.

This rearrangement joins TRBV4-3 to TRBJ2-7; D is perhaps TRBD1 (6 bases). The CDR3 is made up of 17 amino acids. From germline, CDR1 is LGHNA and CDR2 YSLEER. V was clipped by 0 bases and J by 3 bases, with 18 bases between them. The CDR3 region has the DNA TGCGCCAGCAGCCAAGAGGGGCAGGGGCGATGGGGCTACGAGCAGTACTTC. Protein: CASSQEGQGRWGYEQYF.

The J gene is TRBJ2-1, the V gene TRBV30; 11 bases line up with TRBD2. The V gene's germline CDR1 is GTSNPN and CDR2 SVGIG (reference sequence). This CDR3 has 13 residues. The V and J ends lost 1 base and 15 bases, in that order; junction bases with no gene match: 8. CDR3 in DNA: TGTGCCTGGAGTGGCCCCCTAGCGGGAGGCGGGTTCTTC. Its protein product is CAWSGPLAGGGFF.

This clone was seen only once. V is TRBV18 and J is TRBJ2-7; D remains unclear. Germline-derived CDR1 and CDR2 are KGHSH and LQKENI. V lost 1 base to trimming and J lost 2 bases, with 15 bases between them. The CDR3 consists of 16 residues. Written as DNA, the CDR3 is TGTGCCAGCTCACCACTCTCCCCTAAAGATCCCTACGAGCAGTACTTC. It specifies CASSPLSPKDPYEQYF.

Here the CDR3 DNA reads TGCGCCAGCAGCCAGGGGGGGGCCGCGGGTGCTTTCTTT. This sequence encodes CASSQGGAAGAFF. The rearrangement uses TRBV4-3 and TRBJ1-1; a possible D gene is TRBD1 (6 bases). In germline, CDR1 is LGHNA, CDR2 YSLEER. Trimming took off 3 bases at V and 11 bases at J, with 16 bases between the two ends. CDR3 length: 13 amino acids.

The V and J genes are TRBV30 and TRBJ2-7; possibly TRBD2 for D (5 bases). The ends were cut back, 5 bases at V and 4 bases at J, with 18 bases in the middle. The CDR3 is 14 residues long. Germline CDR1 reads GTSNPN; CDR2 reads SVGIG (reference sequence). CDR3 in DNA: TGTGCCTGGTCCGACGGAGGACCTTTATACGAGCAGTACTTC. It is translated as CAWSDGGPLYEQYF. The full variable domain, its missing parts supplied by reference TRBV30 and TRBJ2-7, is SQTIHQWPATLVQPVGSPLSLECTVEGTSNPNLYWYRQAAGRGLQLLFYSVGIGQISSEVPQNLSASRPQDRQFILSSKKLLLSDSGFYLCAWSDGGPLYEQYFGPGTRLTVT.

This clone has a single count. The rearrangement uses TRBV5-1 and TRBJ2-2; D is possibly TRBD1 or TRBD2 (5 bases each). CDR3 length equals 15 residues. Germline V gene data show CDR1 as SGHRS and CDR2 as YFSETQ. V lost 3 bases and J 5 bases, leaving 14 bases between the germline ends. CDR3 nucleotides: TGCGCCAGCAGCTGGGGGACGCTAGGGACCGGGGAGCTGTTTTTT. It specifies CASSWGTLGTGELFF.

V gene TRBV18 combines with J gene TRBJ2-7; D is uncertain. CDR1 and CDR2 (germline): KGHSH, LQKENI. The CDR3 has 14 amino acids. Trimming cost V 6 bases and J 5 bases, with 17 bases left between them. CDR3 bases: TGTGCCAGCTCCTGGACGGATGGGTCTAACGAGCAGTACTTC. This translates into CASSWTDGSNEQYF.

The chain uses TRBV5-6 and TRBJ2-3; the D gene is possibly TRBD2 (5 bases). The length of the CDR3 is 15 residues. The germline V and J ends were trimmed by 0 bases and 3 bases, with 11 bases remaining between them. Per germline, CDR1 SGHDT and CDR2 YYEEEE. CDR3 residues: CASSLGSGGTDTQYF. CDR3 DNA sequence: TGTGCCAGCAGCTTGGGGTCAGGCGGGACAGATACGCAGTATTTT.

The rearrangement uses TRBV28 and TRBJ2-5; D may be TRBD2 (5 bases). V lost 3 bases, J lost 1 base, and 12 bases lay in between. The length of the CDR3 is 15 residues. From germline, CDR1 is MDHEN and CDR2 SYDVKM. This CDR3 is CASSFQAASQETQYF. The DNA for the CDR3 is TGTGCCAGCAGTTTTCAAGCGGCTAGCCAAGAGACCCAGTACTTC.